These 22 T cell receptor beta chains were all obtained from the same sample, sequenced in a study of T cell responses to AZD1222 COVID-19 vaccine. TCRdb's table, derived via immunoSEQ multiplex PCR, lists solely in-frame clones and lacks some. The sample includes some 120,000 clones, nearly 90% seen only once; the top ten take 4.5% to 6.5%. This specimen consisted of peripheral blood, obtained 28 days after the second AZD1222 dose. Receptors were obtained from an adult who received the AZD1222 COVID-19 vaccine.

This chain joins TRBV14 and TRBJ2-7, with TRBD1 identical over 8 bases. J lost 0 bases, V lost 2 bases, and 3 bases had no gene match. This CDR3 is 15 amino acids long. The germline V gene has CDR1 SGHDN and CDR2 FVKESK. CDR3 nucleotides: TGTGCCAGCAGCCAACAGGGGGCCCTCTCCTACGAGCAGTACTTC. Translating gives CASSQQGALSYEQYF.

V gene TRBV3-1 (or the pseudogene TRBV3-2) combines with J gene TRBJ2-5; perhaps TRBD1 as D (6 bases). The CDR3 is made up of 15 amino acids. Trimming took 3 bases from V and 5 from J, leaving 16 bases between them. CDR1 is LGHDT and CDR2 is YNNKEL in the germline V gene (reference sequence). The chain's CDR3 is CASSHWDTQAETQYF. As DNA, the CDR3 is TGTGCCAGCAGCCACTGGGACACCCAAGCGGAGACCCAGTACTTC.

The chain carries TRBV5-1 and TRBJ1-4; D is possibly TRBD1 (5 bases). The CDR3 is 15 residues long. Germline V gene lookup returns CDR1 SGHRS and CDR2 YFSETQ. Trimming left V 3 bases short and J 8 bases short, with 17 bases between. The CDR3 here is CASSSGTSNGEKLFF. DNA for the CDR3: TGCGCCAGCAGCTCCGGGACCTCCAACGGGGAAAAACTGTTTTTT.

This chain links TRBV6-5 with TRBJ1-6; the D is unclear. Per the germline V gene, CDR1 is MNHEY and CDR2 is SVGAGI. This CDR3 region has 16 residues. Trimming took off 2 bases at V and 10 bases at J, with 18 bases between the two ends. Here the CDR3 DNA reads TGTGCCAGCAGTTACGGCCCTGCTGATAGGACGTCACCCCTCCACTTT. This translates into CASSYGPADRTSPLHF.

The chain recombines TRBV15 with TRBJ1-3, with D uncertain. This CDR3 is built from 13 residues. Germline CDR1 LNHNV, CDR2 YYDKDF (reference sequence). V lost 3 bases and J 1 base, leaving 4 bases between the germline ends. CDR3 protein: CATSSGSGNTIYF. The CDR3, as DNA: TGTGCCACCAGCAGCGGGTCTGGAAACACCATATATTTT.

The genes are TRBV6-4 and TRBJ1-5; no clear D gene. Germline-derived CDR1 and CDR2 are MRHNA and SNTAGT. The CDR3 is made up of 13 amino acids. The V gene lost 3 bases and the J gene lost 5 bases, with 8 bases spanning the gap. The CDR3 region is CASSEDGYQPQHF. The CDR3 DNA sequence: TGTGCCAGCAGTGAAGACGGGTATCAGCCCCAGCATTTT.

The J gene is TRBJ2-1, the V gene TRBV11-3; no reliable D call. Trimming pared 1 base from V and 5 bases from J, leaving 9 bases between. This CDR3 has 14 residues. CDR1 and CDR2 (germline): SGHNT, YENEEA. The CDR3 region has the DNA TGTGCCAGCAGCTTAGTATGGACCAACAATGAGCAGTTCTTC. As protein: CASSLVWTNNEQFF.

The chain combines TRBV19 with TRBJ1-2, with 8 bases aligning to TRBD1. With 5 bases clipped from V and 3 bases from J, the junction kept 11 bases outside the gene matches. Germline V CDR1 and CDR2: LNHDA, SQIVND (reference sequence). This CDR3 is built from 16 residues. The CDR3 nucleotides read TGTGCCAGTAGTGGCGGACAGGGAGGGGGCTACTATGGCTACACCTTC. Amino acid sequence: CASSGGQGGGYYGYTF.

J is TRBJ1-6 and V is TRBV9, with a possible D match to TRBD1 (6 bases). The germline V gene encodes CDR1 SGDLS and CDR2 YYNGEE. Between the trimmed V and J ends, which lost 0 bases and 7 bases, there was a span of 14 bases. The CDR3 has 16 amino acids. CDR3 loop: CASSVASRTENSPLHF. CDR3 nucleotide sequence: TGTGCCAGCAGCGTAGCGTCCCGGACAGAGAATTCACCCCTCCACTTT. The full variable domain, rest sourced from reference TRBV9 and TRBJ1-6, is DSGVTQTPKHLITATGQRVTLRCSPRSGDLSVYWYQQSLDQGLQFLIQYYNGEERAKGNILERFSAQQFPDLHSELNLSSLELGDSALYFCASSVASRTENSPLHFGNGTRLTVT.

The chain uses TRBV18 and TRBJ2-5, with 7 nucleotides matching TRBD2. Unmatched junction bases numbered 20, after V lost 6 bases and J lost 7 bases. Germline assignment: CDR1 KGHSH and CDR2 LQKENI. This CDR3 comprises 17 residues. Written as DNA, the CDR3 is TGTGCCAGCTCGCCCCCCCCGGCAACATATACGGGAGGGACCCAGTACTTC. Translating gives CASSPPPATYTGGTQYF. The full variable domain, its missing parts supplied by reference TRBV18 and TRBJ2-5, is NAGVMQNPRHLVRRRGQEARLRCSPMKGHSHVYWYRQLPEEGLKFMVYLQKENIIDESGMPKERFSAEFPKEGPSILRIQQVVRGDSAAYFCASSPPPATYTGGTQYFGPGTRLLVL.

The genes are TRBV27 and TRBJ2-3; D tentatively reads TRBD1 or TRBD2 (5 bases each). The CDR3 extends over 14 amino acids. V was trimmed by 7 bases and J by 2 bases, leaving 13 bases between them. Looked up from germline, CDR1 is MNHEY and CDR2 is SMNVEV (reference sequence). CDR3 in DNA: TGTGCCAGCAAATCGGGGCGCCACACAGATACGCAGTATTTT. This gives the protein CASKSGRHTDTQYF.

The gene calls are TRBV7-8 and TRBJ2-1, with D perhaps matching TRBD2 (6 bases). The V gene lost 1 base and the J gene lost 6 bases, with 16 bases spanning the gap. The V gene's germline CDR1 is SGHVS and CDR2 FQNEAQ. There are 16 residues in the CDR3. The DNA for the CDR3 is TGTGCCAGCAGCTTAGTCGGTGGCGTGGGGGGCAATGAGCAGTTCTTC. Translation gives CASSLVGGVGGNEQFF. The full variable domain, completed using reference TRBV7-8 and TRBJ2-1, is GAGVSQSPRYKVAKRGQDVALRCDPISGHVSLFWYQQALGQGPEFLTYFQNEAQLDKSGLPSDRFFAERPEGSVSTLKIQRTQQEDSAVYLCASSLVGGVGGNEQFFGPGTRLTVL.

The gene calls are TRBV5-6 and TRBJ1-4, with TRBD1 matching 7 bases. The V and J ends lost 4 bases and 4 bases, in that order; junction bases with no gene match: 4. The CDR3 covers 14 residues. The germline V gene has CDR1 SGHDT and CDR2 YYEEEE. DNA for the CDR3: TGTGCCAGCAGCCAGGACAGGTATAATGAAAAACTGTTTTTT. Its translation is CASSQDRYNEKLFF.

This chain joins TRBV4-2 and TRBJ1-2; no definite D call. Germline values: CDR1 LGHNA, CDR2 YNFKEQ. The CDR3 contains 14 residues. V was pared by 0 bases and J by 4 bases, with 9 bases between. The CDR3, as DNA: TGTGCCAGCAGCCAAGAGGGGTCCTCCTATGGCTACACCTTC. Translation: CASSQEGSSYGYTF.

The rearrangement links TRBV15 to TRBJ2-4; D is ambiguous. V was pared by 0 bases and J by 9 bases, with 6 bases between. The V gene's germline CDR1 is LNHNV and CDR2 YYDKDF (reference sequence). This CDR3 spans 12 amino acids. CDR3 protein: CATSRDESIQYF. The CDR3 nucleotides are TGTGCCACCAGCAGAGATGAGAGCATTCAGTACTTC.

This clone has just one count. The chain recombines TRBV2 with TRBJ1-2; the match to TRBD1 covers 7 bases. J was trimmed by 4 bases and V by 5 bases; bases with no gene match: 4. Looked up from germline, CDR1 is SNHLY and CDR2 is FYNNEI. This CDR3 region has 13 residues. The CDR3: CASSYQGGYGYTF. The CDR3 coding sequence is TGTGCCAGCAGTTACCAGGGGGGCTATGGCTACACCTTC.

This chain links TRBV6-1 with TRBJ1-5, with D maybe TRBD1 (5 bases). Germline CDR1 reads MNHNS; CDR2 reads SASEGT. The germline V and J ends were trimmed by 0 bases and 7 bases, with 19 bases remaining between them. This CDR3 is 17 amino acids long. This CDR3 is CASSEARWAQGVQPQHF. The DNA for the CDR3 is TGTGCCAGCAGTGAAGCGCGATGGGCGCAGGGAGTCCAGCCCCAGCATTTT.

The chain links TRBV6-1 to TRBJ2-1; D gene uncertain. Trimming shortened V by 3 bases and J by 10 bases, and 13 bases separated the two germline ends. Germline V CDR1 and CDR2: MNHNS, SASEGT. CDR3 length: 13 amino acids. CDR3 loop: CASSDTRQREQFF. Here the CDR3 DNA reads TGTGCCAGCAGTGATACTCGTCAACGGGAGCAGTTCTTC.

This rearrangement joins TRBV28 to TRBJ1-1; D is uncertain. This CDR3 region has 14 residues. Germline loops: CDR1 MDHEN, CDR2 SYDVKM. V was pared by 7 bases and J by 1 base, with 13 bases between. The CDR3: CASTSGSENTEAFF. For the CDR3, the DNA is TGTGCCAGCACCTCGGGATCCGAGAACACTGAAGCTTTCTTT.

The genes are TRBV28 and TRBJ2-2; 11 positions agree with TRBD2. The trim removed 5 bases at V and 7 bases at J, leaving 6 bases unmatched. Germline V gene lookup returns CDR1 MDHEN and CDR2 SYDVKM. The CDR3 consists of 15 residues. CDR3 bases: TGTGCCAGCAGTACGCTAGCGGGAGGAGGCGGGGAGCTGTTTTTT. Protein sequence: CASSTLAGGGGELFF.

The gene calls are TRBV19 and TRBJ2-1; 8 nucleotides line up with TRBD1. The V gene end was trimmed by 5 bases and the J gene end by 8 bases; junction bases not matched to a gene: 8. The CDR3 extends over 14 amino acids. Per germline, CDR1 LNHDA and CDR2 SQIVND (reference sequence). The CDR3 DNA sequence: TGTGCCAGTAGTCCTCGGACAGGGAGCGATGAGCAGTTCTTC. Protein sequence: CASSPRTGSDEQFF.

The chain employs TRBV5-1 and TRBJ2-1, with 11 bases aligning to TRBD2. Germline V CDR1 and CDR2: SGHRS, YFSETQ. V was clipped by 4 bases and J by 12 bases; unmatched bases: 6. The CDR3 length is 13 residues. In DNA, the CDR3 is TGCGCCAGCAGCGATATCCTAGCGGGAGGGCAGTTCTTC. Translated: CASSDILAGGQFF.